These 21 T cell receptor beta chains came from one sample sequenced in a study of T cells in Graves' hyperthyroidism and ophthalmopathy. Template material for amplifying TCR beta CDR3 regions consisted of RNA transcripts. A first-round RT-PCR of the TCR CDR3 used the HTBI primer set. One entry per CDR3 protein, called by TCRdb with MiXCR from the multiplex PCR reads. This repertoire shows roughly 700,000 distinct CDR3 sequences, less than 15% found once; its top ten account for 10%. Sequencing used blood. These receptors originate from a woman aged 18-29 years with Graves' hyperthyroidism.

This clonotype was counted many times. The rearrangement links TRBV2 to TRBJ2-1; the D gene is possibly TRBD2 (5 bases). The CDR3 sequence is 16 residues long. Germline values: CDR1 SNHLY, CDR2 FYNNEI. The V and J ends lost 4 bases and 3 bases respectively, with 16 bases between them. The CDR3 DNA is TGTGCCAGCAGTGGGTCGTGGAGGACCAGCTACAATGAGCAGTTCTTC. Residues: CASSGSWRTSYNEQFF.

The V gene is TRBV20-1, the J gene TRBJ2-1, with 10 bases identical to TRBD1. The CDR3 runs to 19 residues. Looked up from germline, CDR1 is DFQATT and CDR2 is SNEGSKA (reference sequence). The V gene end was trimmed by 5 bases and the J gene end by 8 bases; junction bases not matched to a gene: 24. Here the CDR3 reads CSAYPTNPGQGSSYYEQFF. The CDR3 DNA reads as TGCAGTGCTTACCCCACTAACCCGGGACAGGGGTCCTCATACTATGAGCAGTTCTTC.

This chain links TRBV6-1 with TRBJ2-5; the match to TRBD2 covers 8 bases. V shed 8 bases and J 4 bases; nucleotides not matched to a gene: 21. Germline V gene sequence: CDR1 MNHNS, CDR2 SASEGT. The CDR3 loop spans 18 amino acids. CDR3 bases: TGTGCCAGCTCAGTAGGCCTGATGAGGACTAGCACAGGAGAGACCCAGTACTTC. It codes for CASSVGLMRTSTGETQYF.

As for this clonotype: This may arise from a read error, as a much more abundant clone is one base away. The V call is TRBV6-1, the J call TRBJ2-5, with D perhaps matching TRBD2 (6 bases). The CDR3 covers 14 residues. CDR1 is MNHNS and CDR2 is SASEGT in the germline V gene. V lost 4 bases, J lost 5 bases, and 14 bases lay in between. CDR3 sequence reads: CASSGSRSGETQYF. The CDR3 coding sequence is TGTGCCAGCAGTGGTAGCAGGAGCGGGGAGACCCAGTACTTC.

This clonotype was picked up a small number of times. CDR3 coding DNA: TGTGCCAGCAGGGCAACGACAGCCTCAAACTATGGCTACACCTTC. Its protein product is CASRATTASNYGYTF. The V call is TRBV6-4, the J call TRBJ1-2; TRBD1 might be the D (5 bases). The germline V gene encodes CDR1 MRHNA and CDR2 SNTAGT. There are 15 residues in the CDR3. The V and J ends lost 6 bases and 2 bases respectively, with 16 bases between them.

About this clonotype itself: This may arise from a read error, as a much more abundant clone is one base away. The chain is built from TRBV3-1 and TRBJ2-7, with D perhaps TRBD1 (6 bases). Trimming pared 0 bases from V and 11 bases from J, leaving 20 bases between. Per the germline V gene, CDR1 is LGHDT and CDR2 is YNNKEL (reference sequence). The CDR3 is 15 amino acids. The CDR3: CASSQDRGPGHKEYF. The CDR3 DNA follows: TGTGCCAGCAGCCAAGATCGGGGACCGGGACATAAGGAGTACTTC.

This clonotype occurred many times. The V call is TRBV7-9, the J call TRBJ2-7; 11 nucleotides line up with TRBD2. The trim removed 6 bases at V and 0 bases at J, leaving 10 bases unmatched. The germline gives CDR1 SEHNR, CDR2 FQNEAQ (reference sequence). The CDR3 runs to 17 residues. CDR3 amino acids: CASSPHWTSGFSYEQYF. DNA for the CDR3: TGTGCCAGCAGTCCACATTGGACTAGCGGGTTCTCCTACGAGCAGTACTTC.

This clonotype was found many times. This chain connects TRBV28 to TRBJ2-1; 10 nucleotides agree with TRBD2. This CDR3 contains 16 residues. Germline-derived CDR1 and CDR2 are MDHEN and SYDVKM. Germline trimming cut 5 bases from V and 7 bases from J; bases unmatched to any gene: 11. The CDR3 is CASSLLLAGAGNEQFF. Written as DNA, the CDR3 is TGTGCCAGCAGTCTACTCCTAGCGGGGGCTGGGAATGAGCAGTTCTTC.

This clonotype came up many times. The chain links TRBV12-3 or TRBV12-4 to TRBJ1-5; D gene ambiguous. Trimming left V 6 bases short and J 15 bases short, with 27 bases between. The CDR3 totals 15 residues. CDR3 in DNA: TGTGCCAGCAGCCGGACCCTCGGACTAGCGGGAGCCCCGCATTTT. Protein: CASSRTLGLAGAPHF.

This clonotype has only a few counts. The rearrangement links TRBV10-2 to TRBJ2-3; D is ambiguous. There are 15 residues in the CDR3. The germline V gene encodes CDR1 WSHSY and CDR2 SAAADI. V lost 5 bases to trimming and J lost 0 bases, with 12 bases between them. DNA for the CDR3: TGCGCCAGCAGTCCTAGAAGGCGGAGCACAGATACGCAGTATTTT. Its translation: CASSPRRRSTDTQYF.

A word on this clonotype: Compared with germline, one end of the junction differs, possibly owing to a read error. V usage is TRBV9 and J usage is TRBJ2-1, with D possibly matching TRBD2 (5 bases). Germline CDR1 reads SGDLS; CDR2 reads YYNGEE. The CDR3 length is 15 residues. CDR3 coding DNA: TGTGCCAGCACCTATTCGGGGAGCTCCTACGATGAGCAGTTCTTC. It is translated as CASTYSGSSYDEQFF. The complete variable domain, with remaining parts taken from reference TRBV9 and TRBJ2-1, reads DSGVTQTPKHLITATGQRVTLRCSPRSGDLSVYWYQQSLDQGLQFLIQYYNGEERAKGNILERFSAQQFPDLHSELNLSSLELGDSALYFCASTYSGSSYDEQFFGPGTRLTVL.

The chain has TRBV20-1 and TRBJ2-2, with D maybe TRBD1 (6 bases). The germline CDR1 and CDR2 sequences are DFQATT and SNEGSKA (reference sequence). Trimming took off 0 bases at V and 6 bases at J, with 11 bases between the two ends. The CDR3 has 14 amino acids. CDR3 nucleotide sequence: TGCAGTGCTAGAGATGCACAGGGTGCCGGGGAGCTGTTTTTT. Its translation is CSARDAQGAGELFF.

This rearrangement joins TRBV15 to TRBJ2-7, with 10 bases aligning to TRBD2. The CDR3 contains 20 residues. J gave up 0 bases and V 0 bases, and 14 bases lay outside the gene matches. From germline, CDR1 is LNHNV and CDR2 YYDKDF (reference sequence). In nucleotides, the CDR3 is TGTGCCACCAGCAGAGACATCCTAGCGGGGGTCTCCAAGGGCTCCTACGAGCAGTACTTC. Encoded protein: CATSRDILAGVSKGSYEQYF.

This clonotype was counted only a few times. This may stem from a read error, because a much larger clone lies one nucleotide away. The J gene is TRBJ2-7, the V gene TRBV28; TRBD1 aligns across 8 bases. The germline gives CDR1 MDHEN, CDR2 SYDVKM. Unmatched junction bases numbered 7, after V lost 4 bases and J lost 2 bases. The CDR3 contains 15 residues. CDR3 in DNA: TGTGCCAGCAGTTCCTCCGAGACAGGGGCCTACGAGCAGTACTTC. Translation gives CASSSSETGAYEQYF.

V is TRBV11-2 and J is TRBJ2-7, with a possible D match to TRBD1 (6 bases). The V gene lost 5 bases and the J gene lost 5 bases, with 19 bases spanning the gap. CDR3 size: 15 residues. Germline CDR1 is SGHAT and CDR2 is FQNNGV. The CDR3 sequence is CASSPVGGRGNEQYF. Here the CDR3 DNA reads TGTGCCAGCAGCCCCGTTGGGGGCAGAGGCAACGAGCAGTACTTC.

This clonotype was seen at least ten times. The V call is TRBV2, the J call TRBJ2-3; 11 bases are shared with TRBD1. Trimming at V came to 0 bases and at J to 3 bases, leaving 5 bases not matched to a gene. The CDR3 is 17 residues long. Germline V CDR1 and CDR2: SNHLY, FYNNEI. This CDR3 reads CASSEAGTGGWTDTQYF. CDR3 bases: TGTGCCAGCAGTGAAGCGGGGACAGGGGGTTGGACAGATACGCAGTATTTT.

In its sample, this clonotype was seen many times. The chain recombines TRBV10-3 with TRBJ1-1; perhaps TRBD1 as D (5 bases). This CDR3 contains 13 residues. Germline assignment: CDR1 ENHRY and CDR2 SYGVKD. V dropped 0 bases and J dropped 9 bases, with 11 bases sitting between them. The CDR3 coding sequence is TGTGCCATCAGTGAGTCGGAGGCAGGGAAAGCTTTCTTT. Translation: CAISESEAGKAFF.

At least ten counts were recorded for this clonotype. The chain couples TRBV2 to TRBJ1-2; TRBD1 is a possible D gene (6 bases). Germline lookup yields CDR1 SNHLY and CDR2 FYNNEI. Trimming took 4 bases from V and 8 from J, leaving 17 bases between them. This CDR3 is 14 amino acids long. The CDR3 spells CASSARTAFWGYTF. Here the CDR3 DNA reads TGTGCCAGCAGTGCCAGGACAGCTTTTTGGGGCTACACCTTC.

This clonotype was observed many times. The chain employs TRBV12-3 or TRBV12-4 and TRBJ2-1; D is unclear. Trimming shortened V by 5 bases and J by 5 bases, and 13 bases separated the two germline ends. This CDR3 is built from 14 residues. The CDR3 loop reads CASSEGPRDNEQFF. As DNA, the CDR3 is TGTGCCAGCAGTGAAGGACCAAGGGACAATGAGCAGTTCTTC.

This rearrangement joins TRBV10-3 to TRBJ2-6; D remains unclear. Germline CDR1 and CDR2: ENHRY and SYGVKD. CDR3 length: 18 amino acids. The ends were cut back, 4 bases at V and 0 bases at J, with 16 bases in the middle. CDR3 bases: TGTGCCATCAGTGGCCGTCCCGGCCGGTCCTCTGGGGCCAACGTCCTGACTTTC. Protein product: CAISGRPGRSSGANVLTF.

This clonotype was observed a handful of times. This chain links TRBV4-3 with TRBJ2-7, with 9 bases matching TRBD2. This CDR3 contains 19 residues. Germline CDR1 LGHNA, CDR2 YSLEER. V was clipped by 0 bases and J by 3 bases; unmatched bases: 15. This CDR3 reads CASSQERPRVIAGDYEQYF. DNA of the CDR3: TGCGCCAGCAGCCAAGAGAGGCCCCGGGTGATAGCGGGAGACTACGAGCAGTACTTC.